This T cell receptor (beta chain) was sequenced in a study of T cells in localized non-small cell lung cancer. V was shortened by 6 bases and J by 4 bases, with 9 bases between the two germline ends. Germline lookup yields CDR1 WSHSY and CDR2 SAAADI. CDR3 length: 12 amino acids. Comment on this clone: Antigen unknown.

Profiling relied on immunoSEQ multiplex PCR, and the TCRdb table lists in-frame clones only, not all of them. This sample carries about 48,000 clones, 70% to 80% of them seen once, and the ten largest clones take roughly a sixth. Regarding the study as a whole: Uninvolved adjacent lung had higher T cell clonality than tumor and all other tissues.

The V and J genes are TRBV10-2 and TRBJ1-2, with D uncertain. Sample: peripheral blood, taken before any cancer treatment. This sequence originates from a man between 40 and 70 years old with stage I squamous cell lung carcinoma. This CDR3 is CASRDGAYGYTF. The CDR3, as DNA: TGCGCCAGCAGGGACGGAGCCTATGGCTACACCTTC.